These 14 T cell receptor beta chains came from one sample sequenced in a study of cytomegalovirus exposure and HLA in healthy donors. The PCR had 60 Vbeta and 13 Jbeta primers. Profiled with immunoSEQ multiplex PCR; TCRdb holds only in-frame clones, not every one. The sample has 120,000 to 150,000 clones, 9.4% seen once. Sequencing was done on a sample of PBMCs. All receptors derive from a male donor in good health and CMV-seronegative.

DNA of the CDR3: TGTGCCACCAGCAGAGGCGCAGGCGTGAACACTGAAGCTTTCTTT. Its translation is CATSRGAGVNTEAFF. The rearrangement joins TRBV15 to TRBJ1-1; D remains unclear. With 1 base removed from V and 0 bases from J, the gap between germline ends came to 9 bases. The V gene's germline CDR1 is LNHNV and CDR2 YYDKDF (reference sequence). The CDR3 contains 15 residues.

This clone was observed a few times. This chain uses TRBV7-8 with TRBJ1-1; TRBD1 matches 9 bases. Germline trimming cut 4 bases from V and 6 bases from J; bases unmatched to any gene: 9. The CDR3 contains 15 residues. CDR1 is SGHVS, CDR2 FQNEAQ, per germline. Here the CDR3 reads CASSSQTGGEAEAFF. Here the CDR3 DNA reads TGTGCCAGCAGCTCCCAGACAGGGGGGGAGGCTGAAGCTTTCTTT.

The CDR3 DNA reads as TGTGCCAGCAGTTCACCGGGACAGGGATTTGGTGTAGCTTTCTTT. It yields the protein CASSSPGQGFGVAFF. The chain combines TRBV28 with TRBJ1-1; 9 nucleotides align to TRBD1. The junction had 13 bases not matched to a gene; V was cut back by 4 bases and J by 10 bases. Germline V lookup: CDR1 MDHEN, CDR2 SYDVKM. This CDR3 spans 15 amino acids.

The chain joins TRBV28 to TRBJ1-2, with no clear D. Germline V CDR1 and CDR2: MDHEN, SYDVKM. This CDR3 comprises 12 residues. Deletions cut 3 bases from V and 8 bases from J, with 10 bases between. CDR3 amino acids: CASSFSNGGYTF. The CDR3 DNA reads as TGTGCCAGCAGTTTCAGCAACGGGGGCTACACCTTC.

This clone was detected only a few times. CDR3 region: CASSVDYLARETQYF. The CDR3 region has the DNA TGTGCCAGCAGCGTCGACTACTTAGCACGGGAGACCCAGTACTTC. The gene calls are TRBV7-2 and TRBJ2-5; D might be TRBD2 (5 bases). V was shortened by 5 bases and J by 5 bases, with 18 bases between the two germline ends. CDR3 length: 15 amino acids. Germline CDR1 SGHTA, CDR2 FQGNSA.

Here the CDR3 reads CASSSTGVDGYTF. DNA of the CDR3: TGTGCCAGCAGTTCGACAGGGGTGGATGGCTACACCTTC. The gene calls are TRBV6-6 and TRBJ1-2, with 8 bases lining up with TRBD1. With 4 bases clipped from V and 6 bases from J, the junction kept 4 bases outside the gene matches. Germline loops: CDR1 MNHNY, CDR2 SVGAGI (reference sequence). This CDR3 is built from 13 residues.

This clone occurred a few times. This chain uses TRBV5-7 with TRBJ2-3; TRBD1 agrees at 10 bases. TRBV5-7 has ORF status, its function being uncertain. V dropped 4 bases and J dropped 6; count of bases not matched to a gene: 14. The CDR3 totals 17 residues. This CDR3 reads CASSLNPGQGFVDTQYF. Here the CDR3 DNA reads TGTGCCAGCAGCCTCAACCCGGGACAGGGGTTCGTCGATACGCAGTATTTT.

The chain recombines TRBV29-1 with TRBJ2-7; possibly TRBD1 for D (5 bases). CDR1 SQVTM and CDR2 ANQGSEA come from the germline V gene. This CDR3 comprises 12 residues. The ends were cut back, 4 bases at V and 7 bases at J, with 14 bases in the middle. The CDR3 DNA sequence: TGCAGCGTTGCAGGGCCCCTGGGGGAGCAGTACTTC. Translation gives CSVAGPLGEQYF.

This clone was seen more than once but under ten times. This chain links TRBV5-6 with TRBJ2-3; 7 bases align to TRBD1. The germline CDR1 and CDR2 sequences are SGHDT and YYEEEE. V lost 0 bases to trimming and J lost 5 bases; unmatched junction nucleotides: 9. The CDR3 runs to 16 residues. CDR3 amino acids: CASSLDLRNRGDTQYF. In DNA form, the CDR3 reads TGTGCCAGCAGCTTGGATTTGCGGAACAGGGGAGATACGCAGTATTTT. The complete variable domain, with remaining parts taken from reference TRBV5-6 and TRBJ2-3, reads DAGVTQSPTHLIKTRGQQVTLRCSPKSGHDTVSWYQQALGQGPQFIFQYYEEEERQRGNFPDRFSGHQFPNYSSELNVNALLLGDSALYLCASSLDLRNRGDTQYFGPGTRLTVL.

A few counts support this clone. Other nucleotide sequences in the sample specify the same CDR3. The V and J genes are TRBV5-5 and TRBJ2-1; D might be TRBD1 (6 bases). Between the trimmed V and J ends, which lost 0 bases and 0 bases, there was a span of 7 bases. The CDR3 spans 15 residues. Germline CDR1 is SGHKS and CDR2 is YYEKEE (reference sequence). In DNA, the CDR3 is TGTGCCAGCAGCTTGGAGGGGGTCTCCTACAATGAGCAGTTCTTC. Translation: CASSLEGVSYNEQFF.

This clone occurred a few times. The rearrangement links TRBV7-9 to TRBJ2-7, with D tentatively TRBD1 (6 bases). The CDR3 length is 13 residues. Trimming stripped 5 bases from V and 3 bases from J, with 11 bases between. Germline V gene data show CDR1 as SEHNR and CDR2 as FQNEAQ (reference sequence). CDR3 DNA sequence: TGTGCCAGCAGCCACCTGACAGGCTACGAGCAGTACTTC. Amino acid sequence: CASSHLTGYEQYF.

This clone was observed a few times. The chain couples TRBV5-4 to TRBJ2-6; no definite D call. CDR1 is SGHNT, CDR2 YYREEE, per germline (reference sequence). The CDR3 is made up of 15 amino acids. Trimming cost V 4 bases and J 6 bases, with 14 bases left between them. For the CDR3, the DNA is TGTGCCAGCAGCATACCTACGAGACAGGCCAACGTCCTGACTTTC. Translated: CASSIPTRQANVLTF.

Only a few counts were recorded for this clone. The chain joins TRBV4-2 to TRBJ1-1; 11 nucleotides align to TRBD1. Trimming removed 1 base from V and 12 bases from J; junction bases left unmatched: 13. The CDR3 has 16 residues. In germline, CDR1 is LGHNA, CDR2 YNFKEQ. DNA for the CDR3: TGTGCCAGCAGCCAAGTGGGACAGGGGGACAGGGGAGTAACTTTCTTT. This gives the protein CASSQVGQGDRGVTFF.

The chain uses TRBV23-1 and TRBJ2-7, with D maybe TRBD1 (6 bases). TRBV23-1 is labeled an ORF, and its function is uncertain. The CDR3 consists of 15 residues. Between the trimmed V and J ends, which lost 4 bases and 1 base, there was a span of 14 bases. The CDR3 protein is CASSRSVQGSYEQYF. CDR3 in DNA: TGCGCCAGCAGTCGTTCGGTCCAGGGGTCCTACGAGCAGTACTTC.